This T cell receptor (beta chain) was observed in a study of cytomegalovirus exposure and HLA in healthy donors. This clone appeared a few times. Germline-derived CDR1 and CDR2 are MGHRA and YSYEKL. The CDR3 runs to 15 residues. Trimming removed 3 bases at V and 2 bases at J, with 13 bases between. The PCR had 60 Vbeta and 13 Jbeta primers. Sequenced by immunoSEQ multiplex PCR; TCRdb stores in-frame clones only, minus some. The repertoire holds tens of thousands of clones, with about 66% as singletons. The sequence was obtained from a woman aged 45-65 years in good health and CMV-seropositive. The chain couples TRBV4-1 to TRBJ1-2, with TRBD1 as a possible D gene (6 bases). The sequencing sample was made of PBMCs. The CDR3 nucleotides are TGCGCCAGCAGCCATGATCCGGACAGCAACTATGGCTACACCTTC. Translation: CASSHDPDSNYGYTF.